These 9 T cell receptor beta chains were sequenced from one sample in a study of cytomegalovirus exposure and HLA in healthy donors. Profiled with immunoSEQ multiplex PCR; TCRdb holds only in-frame clones, not every one. The sample holds some 180,000 clones, 86% seen once. Input material: PBMCs. The receptor set was obtained from a man aged 25-45 years in good health and CMV-seropositive.

The chain recombines TRBV9 with TRBJ2-7, with D hard to call. Germline assignment: CDR1 SGDLS and CDR2 YYNGEE. This CDR3 region has 15 residues. Trimming cost V 0 bases and J 0 bases, with 10 bases left between them. The CDR3 protein is CASSVGNSYSYEQYF. DNA for the CDR3: TGTGCCAGCAGCGTAGGAAATTCTTACTCCTACGAGCAGTACTTC.

The chain recombines TRBV5-1 with TRBJ2-5; 11 bases are a match to TRBD2. The V gene's germline CDR1 is SGHRS and CDR2 YFSETQ. Losses at the gene ends were 5 bases for V and 0 bases for J; bases not matched to a gene: 9. The CDR3 sequence is 17 residues long. This chain's CDR3 is CASRPPGLAVYQETQYF. CDR3 bases: TGCGCCAGCAGGCCGCCGGGACTAGCGGTGTACCAAGAGACCCAGTACTTC.

CDR3 nucleotides: TGTGCCACTAGCAGAGGGACAGCTAGCACAGATACGCAGTATTTT. This codes for CATSRGTASTDTQYF. The chain has TRBV6-1 and TRBJ2-3; 7 bases line up with TRBD1. The CDR3 consists of 15 residues. Trimming removed 10 bases from V and 0 bases from J; junction bases left unmatched: 10. Germline V gives CDR1 MNHNS, CDR2 SASEGT.

The chain uses TRBV6-1 and TRBJ2-3; D is perhaps TRBD2 (5 bases). Trimming stripped 3 bases from V and 2 bases from J, with 9 bases between. Germline CDR1 and CDR2: MNHNS and SASEGT. The CDR3 is 14 amino acids. CDR3 amino acids: CASSDTGYTDTQYF. CDR3 sequence (DNA): TGTGCCAGCAGTGACACGGGGTACACAGATACGCAGTATTTT.

The sample holds one count of this clone. The chain couples TRBV5-1 to TRBJ2-1, with TRBD2 matching over 8 bases. The V and J ends lost 2 bases and 3 bases, in that order; junction bases with no gene match: 4. The CDR3 contains 15 residues. Germline V CDR1 and CDR2: SGHRS, YFSETQ. The CDR3 loop is CASSFSGGGYNEQFF. The CDR3 region has the DNA TGCGCCAGCAGCTTCAGCGGGGGAGGCTACAATGAGCAGTTCTTC.

This sequence joins TRBV5-1 and TRBJ1-4, with TRBD1 matching 10 bases. With 2 bases clipped from V and 8 bases from J, the junction kept 6 bases outside the gene matches. The CDR3 is 15 residues long. Germline V gene lookup returns CDR1 SGHRS and CDR2 YFSETQ. CDR3 bases: TGCGCCAGCAGCTTACGACAGGGGGCAGGGGAAAAACTGTTTTTT. As protein: CASSLRQGAGEKLFF.

The rearrangement uses TRBV6-6 and TRBJ1-5; D call uncertain. Germline V gives CDR1 MNHNY, CDR2 SVGAGI (reference sequence). Trimming removed 6 bases from V and 0 bases from J, with 9 bases in between. This CDR3 spans 14 amino acids. CDR3 region: CASRKGNSNQPQHF. DNA of the CDR3: TGTGCCAGCAGGAAGGGAAATAGCAATCAGCCCCAGCATTTT.

This chain joins TRBV19 and TRBJ2-7, with 8 bases aligning to TRBD1. The CDR3 is 14 residues long. Germline trimming cut 5 bases from V and 4 bases from J; bases unmatched to any gene: 7. Germline V gives CDR1 LNHDA, CDR2 SQIVND (reference sequence). In DNA form, the CDR3 reads TGTGCCAGTAGTCCGGGACAGGCCTTGTACGAGCAGTACTTC. Protein sequence: CASSPGQALYEQYF.

V and J are TRBV10-2 and TRBJ2-7, with 10 bases matching TRBD1. The germline V gene has CDR1 WSHSY and CDR2 SAAADI. This CDR3 is 15 amino acids long. Unmatched junction bases numbered 5, after V lost 6 bases and J lost 0 bases. CDR3 sequence reads: CASRPGTGASYEQYF. The CDR3 region has the DNA TGCGCCAGCAGACCCGGGACAGGGGCCTCCTACGAGCAGTACTTC.